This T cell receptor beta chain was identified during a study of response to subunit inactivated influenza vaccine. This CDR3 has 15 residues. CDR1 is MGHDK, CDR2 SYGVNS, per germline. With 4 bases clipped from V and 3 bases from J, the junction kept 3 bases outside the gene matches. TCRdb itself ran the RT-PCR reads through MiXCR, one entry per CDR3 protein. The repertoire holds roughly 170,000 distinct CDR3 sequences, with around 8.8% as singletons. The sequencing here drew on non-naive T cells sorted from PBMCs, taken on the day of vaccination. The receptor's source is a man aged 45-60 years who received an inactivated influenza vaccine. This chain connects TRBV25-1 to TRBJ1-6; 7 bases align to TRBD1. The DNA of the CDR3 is TGTGCCAGCAGTGCGGACAGGCTCTATAATTCACCCCTCCACTTT. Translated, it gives CASSADRLYNSPLHF.